This T cell receptor (beta chain) was sequenced during a study of metastatic and nonmetastatic thyroid tumors. This clone was seen a few times. One end of the junction varies from germline; a read error may be responsible. MiXCR was used by TCRdb to re-call the PCR reads. This repertoire shows approximately 70,000 clones, roughly 18% found once; its top ten account for 13%. All patients were treatment-naive before thyroid surgery. CDR3 length: 13 residues. The chain carries TRBV12-3 or TRBV12-4 and TRBJ2-1; D is possibly TRBD2 (6 bases). Sequences were obtained from blood. This sequence was found in a female donor with papillary thyroid cancer or a benign thyroid nodule (not recorded which). Some clones in this sample may be carry-over from other donors' samples. This CDR3 is CASSLSGVGERFF. The CDR3 nucleotides read TGTGCCAGCAGTTTATCGGGAGTCGGTGAGCGGTTCTTC.